Below, 11 T cell receptor beta chains from the same sample are listed, as sequenced in a study of tumor and adjacent non-tumor tissue in lung cancer. The template was RNA from unsorted bulk tissue. A modified ARM-PCR protocol with three rounds of nested PCR amplified TCRbeta. TCRdb used MiXCR to reprocess the multiplex PCR reads, holding one entry per CDR3 protein. The data show about 70,000 distinct CDR3 sequences, more than 70% seen once. What was sequenced was lung tumor tissue. The receptors stem from a man in his sixties with non-small cell lung cancer.

This clonotype was seen ten or more times. The chain links TRBV5-4 to TRBJ2-7; no clear D. This CDR3 region has 12 residues. V shed 0 bases and J shed 5 bases, with 6 bases lying between them. CDR1 and CDR2 (germline): SGHNT, YYREEE (reference sequence). In DNA form, the CDR3 reads TGTGCCAGCAGCTTGGAGACAAACGAGCAGTACTTC. Translated: CASSLETNEQYF.

This clonotype has a handful of counts. This chain uses TRBV29-1 with TRBJ1-1; perhaps TRBD1 as D (6 bases). The CDR3 runs to 12 residues. V was clipped by 8 bases and J by 7 bases, with 17 bases between them. The germline V gene encodes CDR1 SQVTM and CDR2 ANQGSEA. CDR3 region: CSLKGGRIEAFF. The CDR3 nucleotides are TGCAGCTTAAAGGGGGGGAGGATTGAAGCTTTCTTT.

With respect to this clonotype: Given the absence of the conserved phenylalanine or tryptophan at the CDR3 end, a read error is likely. The chain uses TRBV12-3 or TRBV12-4 and TRBJ2-1, with TRBD1 as a possible D gene (5 bases). V was shortened by 10 bases and J by 7 bases, with 20 bases between the two germline ends. The CDR3 covers 14 residues. The CDR3 nucleotides are TGTGCCATTTCGGACAAGCTTTCAGATAATGAGCAGTTCTTA. Translation: CAISDKLSDNEQFL.

In DNA form, the CDR3 reads TGTGCCAGCAGTTACCGGCTTCAGAGCATTGATACGCAGTATTTT. This gives the protein CASSYRLQSIDTQYF. The rearrangement uses TRBV6-5 and TRBJ2-3; D is undetermined. Germline CDR1 reads MNHEY; CDR2 reads SVGAGI. The CDR3 is made up of 15 amino acids. V was pared by 2 bases and J by 6 bases, with 15 bases between.

This clonotype has more than one count but fewer than ten. A much larger clone sits a single nucleotide away, making a read error possible. This rearrangement joins TRBV29-1 to TRBJ1-1; tentatively, D is TRBD1 (5 bases). The CDR3 sequence is 13 residues long. Trimming removed 6 bases at V and 10 bases at J, with 21 bases between. Germline CDR1 reads SQVTM; CDR2 reads ANQGSEA. This CDR3 reads CSVKGVGNTRAFF. CDR3 bases: TGCAGCGTGAAAGGGGTGGGGAACACTAGAGCTTTCTTT.

This clonotype has a single count. A read error may produce the germline difference seen at one junction end. This chain links TRBV5-1 with TRBJ2-1, with D possibly being TRBD1 (6 bases). Germline V lookup: CDR1 SGHRS, CDR2 YFSETQ. The CDR3 is 15 amino acids. Here the CDR3 reads CASSLGARTYIEQFF. CDR3 sequence (DNA): TGTGCCAGCAGCCTGGGGGCTAGGACGTACATTGAGCAGTTCTTC.

To note about this clonotype: The junction shows a germline mismatch at one end, possibly a read error. The gene calls are TRBV29-1 and TRBJ1-5; D gene unclear. Germline V gene sequence: CDR1 SQVTM, CDR2 ANQGSEA. This CDR3 has 13 amino acids. DNA of the CDR3: TGCACCGTTATCAGTAATGGCAATCAGCCCGAGCATTTT. It specifies CTVISNGNQPEHF.

As for this clonotype: Because the CDR3 is missing its conserved closing phenylalanine or tryptophan, this is likely a read error. This chain connects TRBV6-2 or TRBV6-3 to TRBJ2-1; 7 bases are shared with TRBD2. This CDR3 comprises 15 residues. Germline V gene data show CDR1 as MNHEY and CDR2 as SVGEGT. The CDR3 DNA is TGTGCCACCAGTTACAAAAGAGGCGGGAGCGATGAGCAGTTCTCC. Translated, it gives CATSYKRGGSDEQFS.

With regard to this clonotype: Compared with germline, one end of the junction differs, possibly owing to a read error. The CDR3 is CASSIETGSGSRYDYTF. CDR3 sequence (DNA): TGTGCCAGCAGCATAGAAACAGGCTCCGGGTCACGCTATGACTACACCTTC. The chain has TRBV7-9 and TRBJ1-2, with a possible D match to TRBD1 (5 bases). The CDR3 extends over 17 amino acids. CDR1 SEHNR and CDR2 FQNEAQ come from the germline V gene (reference sequence).

Remarks on this clonotype: Possible read error: a much larger clone is one base away. The chain is built from TRBV7-9 and TRBJ2-1; D is possibly TRBD2 (7 bases). Germline-derived CDR1 and CDR2 are SEHNR and FQNEAQ (reference sequence). This CDR3 has 13 amino acids. The CDR3 nucleotides are TGTGCCAGCATCTTAGGGGGGGGCGATGAGCAGTTCTTC. This encodes CASILGGGDEQFF.

As to this clonotype: The junction departs from germline at one end; a sequencing error may be responsible. The J gene is TRBJ2-1, the V gene TRBV11-3; 9 positions agree with TRBD2. Germline CDR1 and CDR2: SGHNT and YENEEA. This CDR3 has 16 amino acids. The CDR3 here is CASSSVTSGTYNGQSF. The CDR3, as DNA: TGTGCCAGCAGCTCCGTGACTAGCGGTACCTACAATGGGCAGTCCTTC.